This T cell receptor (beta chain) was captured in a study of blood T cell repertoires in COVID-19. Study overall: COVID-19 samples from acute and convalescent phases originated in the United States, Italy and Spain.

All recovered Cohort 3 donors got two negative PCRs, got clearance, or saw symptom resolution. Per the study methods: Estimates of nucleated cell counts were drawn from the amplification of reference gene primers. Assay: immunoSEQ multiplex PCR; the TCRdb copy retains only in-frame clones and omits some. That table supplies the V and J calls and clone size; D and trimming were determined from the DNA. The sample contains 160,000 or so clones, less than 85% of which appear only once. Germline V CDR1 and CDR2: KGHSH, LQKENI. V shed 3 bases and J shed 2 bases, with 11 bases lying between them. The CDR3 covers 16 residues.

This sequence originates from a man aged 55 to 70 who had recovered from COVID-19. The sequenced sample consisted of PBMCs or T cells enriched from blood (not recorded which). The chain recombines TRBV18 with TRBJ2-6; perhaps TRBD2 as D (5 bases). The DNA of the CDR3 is TGTGCCAGCTCACCGTTAATCGGGACTGGGGCCAACGTCCTGACTTTC. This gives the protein CASSPLIGTGANVLTF.